A single sample is the source of the 28 T cell receptor beta chains below, sequenced in a study of neurological immune-mediated disorders. TCRdb processed the 5' RACE reads anew with MiXCR; each CDR3 protein has one entry. The profile shows tens of thousands of distinct CDR3 sequences, 3.5% to 4.5% of them singletons. Sequenced material: PBMCs. Every receptor here comes from a woman in her forties or fifties with multiple sclerosis.

This clonotype was recorded many times. This rearrangement joins TRBV20-1 to TRBJ2-1; D uncertain. Germline CDR1 DFQATT, CDR2 SNEGSKA (reference sequence). V dropped 6 bases and J dropped 0 bases, with 21 bases sitting between them. CDR3 length equals 17 residues. The CDR3: CSARRKRKESSYNEQFF. CDR3 nucleotides: TGCAGTGCCCGAAGGAAGCGCAAAGAAAGCTCCTACAATGAGCAGTTCTTC.

Only a few counts were recorded for this clonotype. The V gene is TRBV5-1, the J gene TRBJ2-1; 8 bases align to TRBD2. Germline CDR1 SGHRS, CDR2 YFSETQ. The CDR3 spans 16 residues. Trimming at V came to 0 bases and at J to 4 bases, leaving 6 bases not matched to a gene. The CDR3 nucleotides read TGCGCCAGCAGCTTGGGTTCTAGCGGGTCTTACAATGAGCAGTTCTTC. This translates into CASSLGSSGSYNEQFF.

The table lists this clonotype with many counts. This chain links TRBV29-1 with TRBJ2-5, with D maybe TRBD1 (5 bases). Germline CDR1 SQVTM, CDR2 ANQGSEA. Trimming left V 4 bases short and J 4 bases short, with 10 bases between. The CDR3 spans 12 residues. The CDR3 bases are TGCAGCGTTGTGGACACCCGAGAGACCCAGTACTTC. This gives the protein CSVVDTRETQYF.

This clonotype was picked up a small number of times. The J gene is TRBJ2-5, the V gene TRBV20-1; 9 bases line up with TRBD2. CDR1 DFQATT and CDR2 SNEGSKA come from the germline V gene (reference sequence). The CDR3 covers 16 residues. The V segment lost 1 base and the J segment 1 base; nucleotides outside the gene matches: 7. CDR3 DNA sequence: TGCAGTGCTAGAGCTTTGCTAGCGGGACGCCAAGAGACCCAGTACTTC. Translated, it gives CSARALLAGRQETQYF.

This clonotype has only a few counts. This clone may be a read error of a much larger clone one base away. This chain's CDR3 is CATSSEPESDSPLHF. For the CDR3, the DNA is TGTGCCACCAGCAGCGAGCCGGAAAGTGATTCACCCCTCCACTTT. The J gene is TRBJ1-6, the V gene TRBV15; no clear D. This CDR3 is built from 15 residues. Germline V gene sequence: CDR1 LNHNV, CDR2 YYDKDF (reference sequence). The ends were cut back, 3 bases at V and 8 bases at J, with 14 bases in the middle.

J is TRBJ2-1 and V is TRBV11-3; D not certain. The V end lost 3 bases, the J end lost 6 bases, and 12 bases lay between the germline ends. In germline, CDR1 is SGHNT, CDR2 YENEEA. CDR3 length: 14 residues. The CDR3: CASSLAGLANEQFF. The CDR3 DNA sequence: TGTGCCAGCAGCTTGGCAGGCCTGGCCAATGAGCAGTTCTTC.

This clonotype was observed at least ten times. The chain couples TRBV5-5 to TRBJ2-3; D might be TRBD1 (7 bases). Germline V lookup: CDR1 SGHKS, CDR2 YYEKEE (reference sequence). The V gene lost 3 bases and the J gene lost 3 bases, with 11 bases spanning the gap. The CDR3 extends over 14 amino acids. As DNA, the CDR3 is TGTGCCAGCAGCTCGACAGGGAGGACAGATACGCAGTATTTT. Its translation: CASSSTGRTDTQYF.

This clonotype was found many times. The V gene is TRBV4-2, the J gene TRBJ1-2; possibly TRBD1 for D (6 bases). The V end lost 3 bases, the J end lost 4 bases, and 15 bases lay between the germline ends. CDR1 is LGHNA and CDR2 is YNFKEQ in the germline V gene. CDR3 length: 15 amino acids. CDR3: CASSQDLGQLYGYTF. The CDR3 DNA reads as TGTGCCAGCAGCCAGGACCTCGGACAGCTCTATGGCTACACCTTC.

The table lists this clonotype with many counts. V and J are TRBV7-9 and TRBJ1-5, with D hard to call. Looked up from germline, CDR1 is SEHNR and CDR2 is FQNEAQ (reference sequence). The length of the CDR3 is 12 residues. The ends were cut back, 5 bases at V and 7 bases at J, with 9 bases in the middle. CDR3 loop: CASSLPGQPQHF. The CDR3 region has the DNA TGTGCCAGCAGCCTTCCGGGACAGCCCCAGCATTTT.

This clonotype was detected many times. The chain has TRBV2 and TRBJ2-3; 8 nucleotides match TRBD1. The CDR3 length is 15 residues. Trimming took 3 bases from V and 3 from J; bases not matched to a gene: 5. Germline values: CDR1 SNHLY, CDR2 FYNNEI. The CDR3: CASSEMGQVTDTQYF. In nucleotides, the CDR3 is TGTGCCAGCAGTGAGATGGGACAGGTTACAGATACGCAGTATTTT.

This clonotype was detected ten times or more. The chain has TRBV5-8 and TRBJ1-2; TRBD1 might be the D (6 bases). The CDR3 length is 15 residues. The V gene's germline CDR1 is SGHTS and CDR2 YDEGEE. Trimming took off 4 bases at V and 6 bases at J, with 19 bases between the two ends. In DNA form, the CDR3 reads TGTGCCAGCAGCGAATACAGGGTTATGGTTCATGGCTACACCTTC. It is translated as CASSEYRVMVHGYTF.

The table lists this clonotype with many counts. DNA of the CDR3: TGCAGTGCTACCTTTAGCAATCAGCCCCAGCATTTT. Translated, it gives CSATFSNQPQHF. The chain has TRBV20-1 and TRBJ1-5; unclear D gene. This CDR3 has 12 residues. V was cut by 4 bases and J by 0 bases, with 4 bases left in between. CDR1 is DFQATT and CDR2 is SNEGSKA in the germline V gene (reference sequence).

In this sample, this clonotype turned up many times. The CDR3: CASSYSVGEQYF. CDR3 DNA: TGTGCCAGCAGTTACTCGGTTGGCGAGCAGTACTTC. This chain connects TRBV6-2 or TRBV6-3 to TRBJ2-7; no clear D. Trimming left V 0 bases short and J 6 bases short, with 6 bases between. Germline CDR1 is MNHEY and CDR2 is SVGEGT. This CDR3 is built from 12 residues.

The V and J genes are TRBV12-3 or TRBV12-4 and TRBJ2-7; 8 positions agree with TRBD1. Losses at the gene ends were 5 bases for V and 1 base for J; bases not matched to a gene: 7. The CDR3 length is 15 residues. CDR3 nucleotides: TGTGCCAGCAGTCCTCCCCGGGACAGGTCCTACGAGCAGTACTTC. Amino acids: CASSPPRDRSYEQYF.

This clonotype was picked up many times. This chain connects TRBV2 to TRBJ2-3; possibly TRBD1 for D (6 bases). CDR1 and CDR2 from the germline V gene are SNHLY and FYNNEI. The CDR3 sequence is 14 residues long. The V and J ends lost 8 bases and 2 bases respectively, with 14 bases between them. The CDR3 reads CASGVGQPTDTQYF. The CDR3 nucleotides read TGTGCCAGCGGAGTAGGACAGCCCACAGATACGCAGTATTTT.

This clonotype has just a few counts. The chain employs TRBV2 and TRBJ2-3, with D perhaps matching TRBD2 (6 bases). Trimming pared 6 bases from V and 2 bases from J, leaving 15 bases between. CDR3 length: 15 residues. CDR1 is SNHLY, CDR2 FYNNEI, per germline. The CDR3 sequence: CASRTMGLSTDTQYF. The CDR3 bases are TGTGCCAGCAGGACCATGGGACTGTCCACAGATACGCAGTATTTT.

This clonotype was recorded a few times. The J gene is TRBJ1-1, the V gene TRBV20-1; the D is unclear. CDR1 is DFQATT and CDR2 is SNEGSKA in the germline V gene (reference sequence). V lost 2 bases and J 1 base, leaving 11 bases between the germline ends. The CDR3 covers 14 residues. The CDR3 sequence is CSARLLMGNTEAFF. The DNA of the CDR3 is TGCAGTGCTAGACTACTCATGGGGAACACTGAAGCTTTCTTT.

This clonotype was recorded many times. The chain uses TRBV5-1 and TRBJ2-5; D possibly uses TRBD1 or TRBD2 (5 bases each). In germline, CDR1 is SGHRS, CDR2 YFSETQ. This CDR3 region has 13 residues. V dropped 1 base and J dropped 4 bases, with 8 bases sitting between them. This chain's CDR3 is CASSLFGGETQYF. The CDR3, as DNA: TGCGCCAGCAGCTTGTTTGGGGGAGAGACCCAGTACTTC.

In this sample, this clonotype turned up many times. The chain has TRBV24-1 and TRBJ2-1, with 8 bases identical to TRBD2. CDR1 and CDR2 from the germline V gene are KGHDR and SFDVKD. The ends lost 4 bases at V and 3 bases at J; junction bases unmatched: 4. CDR3 length: 15 residues. The CDR3 sequence is CATSETSARYNEQFF. CDR3 bases: TGTGCCACCAGTGAGACTAGCGCGCGCTACAATGAGCAGTTCTTC.

This clonotype was counted many times. This chain links TRBV7-9 with TRBJ2-1; 8 nucleotides agree with TRBD1. The junction had 3 bases not matched to a gene; V was cut back by 5 bases and J by 3 bases. Germline assignment: CDR1 SEHNR and CDR2 FQNEAQ (reference sequence). The length of the CDR3 is 14 residues. For the CDR3, the DNA is TGTGCCAGCAGCCAAGGACAGGGCTACAATGAGCAGTTCTTC. This sequence encodes CASSQGQGYNEQFF.

This clonotype was found many times. V gene TRBV4-2 combines with J gene TRBJ2-7, with unresolved D. Germline V gene data show CDR1 as LGHNA and CDR2 as YNFKEQ. The CDR3 spans 13 residues. V was pared by 1 base and J by 4 bases, with 8 bases between. Here the CDR3 DNA reads TGTGCCAGCAGCCAAGCCCCCGGGTACGAGCAGTACTTC. Its protein is CASSQAPGYEQYF.

This clonotype was recorded at least ten times. The CDR3 DNA follows: TGTGCCAGCAGCTTAGACCAGAACACCGGGGAGCTGTTTTTT. As protein: CASSLDQNTGELFF. The chain has TRBV7-9 and TRBJ2-2; the D is unclear. The V gene lost 1 base and the J gene lost 1 base, with 4 bases spanning the gap. There are 14 residues in the CDR3. CDR1 is SEHNR and CDR2 is FQNEAQ in the germline V gene (reference sequence). Combining the CDR3 with reference TRBV7-9 and TRBJ2-2 gives the whole variable domain DTGVSQNPRHKITKRGQNVTFRCDPISEHNRLYWYRQTLGQGPEFLTYFQNEAQLEKSRLLSDRFSAERPKGSFSTLEIQRTEQGDSAMYLCASSLDQNTGELFFGEGSRLTVL.

This clonotype was found a few times. This rearrangement joins TRBV7-8 to TRBJ2-1; no firm D call. Germline CDR1 and CDR2: SGHVS and FQNEAQ. CDR3 length: 14 amino acids. Trimming pared 6 bases from V and 3 bases from J, leaving 12 bases between. CDR3 nucleotides: TGTGCCAGCAGTCCCCCGGGCTTCTACAATGAGCAGTTCTTC. Protein product: CASSPPGFYNEQFF.

This clonotype was counted ten times or more. The chain combines TRBV20-1 with TRBJ1-5; 7 nucleotides agree with TRBD1. The J segment lost 3 bases and the V segment lost 3 bases, leaving 5 bases of the junction unmatched. Germline V lookup: CDR1 DFQATT, CDR2 SNEGSKA (reference sequence). The CDR3 is made up of 14 amino acids. The CDR3 DNA reads as TGCAGTGCTAGGCAGGGACAGTTCAATCAGCCCCAGCATTTT. Its translation: CSARQGQFNQPQHF.

This clonotype was counted many times. The V call is TRBV2, the J call TRBJ2-5; either TRBD1 or TRBD2 may fit D (6 bases each). Germline-derived CDR1 and CDR2 are SNHLY and FYNNEI. The CDR3 is 14 residues long. V was pared by 6 bases and J by 4 bases, with 15 bases between. The CDR3 here is CASRRDTKGETQYF. In nucleotides, the CDR3 is TGTGCCAGCAGGCGGGACACCAAGGGAGAGACCCAGTACTTC.

In its sample, this clonotype was seen many times. The J gene is TRBJ2-7, the V gene TRBV4-2, with 9 bases aligning to TRBD1. This CDR3 region has 16 residues. J gave up 5 bases and V 0 bases, and 8 bases lay outside the gene matches. CDR1 is LGHNA, CDR2 YNFKEQ, per germline. The CDR3 here is CASSQEVGQGWDEQYF. In DNA form, the CDR3 reads TGTGCCAGCAGCCAAGAAGTAGGACAGGGGTGGGACGAGCAGTACTTC.

Ten or more counts support this clonotype. The rearrangement joins TRBV2 to TRBJ1-2, with 8 bases lining up with TRBD1. The CDR3 has 13 residues. V shed 5 bases and J 4 bases; nucleotides not matched to a gene: 3. The V gene's germline CDR1 is SNHLY and CDR2 FYNNEI. CDR3: CASSTDRAYGYTF. The CDR3 DNA follows: TGTGCCAGCAGTACGGACAGGGCCTATGGCTACACCTTC.

This clonotype has just a few counts. The chain joins TRBV6-2 or TRBV6-3 to TRBJ1-3; the D is unclear. CDR1 and CDR2 (germline): MNHEY, SVGEGT. Trimming removed 7 bases at V and 7 bases at J, with 17 bases between. The CDR3 consists of 14 residues. The CDR3, as DNA: TGTGCCAGCAACATCCCCTTAGTCGCGAACACCATATATTTT. Residues: CASNIPLVANTIYF.